This TCR beta chain was captured by sequencing in a study of T-cell reconstitution after alpha-beta-depleted transplantation in children. This sample's TCRbeta library carried unique molecular identifier barcodes. MiXCR was run by TCRdb on the PCR reads, yielding one entry per CDR3 protein. The sample has some 840,000 distinct CDR3 sequences, under 20% seen once. This clonotype was observed a few times. Its matching antigen is unknown. One junction end disagrees with the germline gene, perhaps due to a read error. The germline gives CDR1 SNHLY, CDR2 FYNNEI. This CDR3 is built from 13 residues. Study results and caveats: Counts and diversity of T cells one year after transplant came mostly from newly produced T cells.

The specimen comprised PBMCs, mostly from graft donor cells, sampled 360 days after TCRalphabeta/CD19-depleted stem cell transplant. This TCR was sampled from a male patient younger than 18 who had a stem cell transplant for acute lymphoblastic leukemia, so the T cells may come from the graft donor. The chain carries TRBV2 and TRBJ1-6; the D gene is possibly TRBD1 (6 bases). The CDR3 region has the DNA TGTGCCAGCAGTGGTTTCCAGGGGCCAATGCTGAACTTT. This encodes CASSGFQGPMLNF.